Listed below are T cell receptor beta chains from one sample, sequenced in a study of blood T cell repertoires in COVID-19. The assay was immunoSEQ multiplex PCR, and TCRdb's table has in-frame clones only and misses some. The sample holds some 150,000 clones, about nine tenths seen once. Sequenced material: peripheral blood. The receptors stem from a woman aged 60-70 years with active or convalescent COVID-19. Both conserved end residues are part of each CDR3. A D gene is named only where the DNA matches it firmly. Size values are once, few and many counts, or a class for expanded clones, and some rows have none.

TRBV9	NA	NA	TRBJ2-2	15	TGTGCCAGTTCAACAGGAGTGGCGAACACCGGGGAGCTGTTTTTT	CASSTGVANTGELFF
TRBV5-1	NA	NA	TRBJ2-5	14	TGCGCCAGCAGCTTGGGAGCGGCACAAGAGACCCAGTACTTC	CASSLGAAQETQYF
TRBV30	NA	NA	TRBJ1-2	14	TGTGCCTGGTACAGGGCAGGCATGCGCTATGGCTACACCTTC	CAWYRAGMRYGYTF
TRBV9	once	TRBD1	TRBJ1-3	22	TGTGCCAGCAGCGTATATTCGAGTGGGACAGGGGTAGGTGGAGGCTTTGGAAACACCATATATTTT	CASSVYSSGTGVGGGFGNTIYF
TRBV2	few	TRBD1	TRBJ1-5	14	TGTGCCAGCAGTGAAGGACAGGGTACTCAGCCCCAGCATTTT	CASSEGQGTQPQHF
TRBV7-2	NA	NA	TRBJ1-4	13	TGTGCCAGCAGCCGTAACCCGGGGGAAAAACTGTTTTTT	CASSRNPGEKLFF
TRBV6-5	NA	TRBD1	TRBJ1-5	15	TGTGCCAGCAGGGCGGGACAGGACACGCAGGGGCCCCAGCATTTT	CASRAGQDTQGPQHF
TRBV6-5	NA	TRBD1	TRBJ1-5	15	TGTGCCAGCAGTCGGGGGACAGGCAGCAATCAGCCCCAGCATTTT	CASSRGTGSNQPQHF
TRBV13	NA	NA	TRBJ2-2	17	TGTGCCAGCAGCTTAGGGGTGGCGGGGGCAGCCGGCGGGGAGCTGTTTTTT	CASSLGVAGAAGGELFF
TRBV19	NA	NA	TRBJ2-6	16	TGTGCCAGTAGTATAGAAGCCCTCTCTGGGGCCAACGTCCTGACTTTC	CASSIEALSGANVLTF
TRBV18	NA	NA	TRBJ1-1	14	TGTGCCAGCTCACCAGCAGGGGTGAACACTGAAGCTTTCTTT	CASSPAGVNTEAFF
TRBV4-1	NA	NA	TRBJ1-6	18	TGCGCCAGCAGCCAAGGTCCTTCGCAGGGGCTGTATAATTCACCCCTCCACTTT	CASSQGPSQGLYNSPLHF
TRBV7-2	NA	NA	TRBJ2-5	15	TGTGCCAGCAGCCTCATTGTGGGGACAAAAGAGACCCAGTACTTC	CASSLIVGTKETQYF
TRBV6-5	NA	NA	TRBJ1-1	13	TGTGCCAGCGGCAGGGAGGCGAACACTGAAGCTTTCTTT	CASGREANTEAFF
TRBV7-3	NA	TRBD2	TRBJ2-2	17	TGTGCCAGCAGCTTAAGTCCTAGCGGGGCTTACACCGGGGAGCTGTTTTTT	CASSLSPSGAYTGELFF
TRBV11-2	NA	NA	TRBJ2-4	15	TGTGCCAGCAGCGCTTCCAGACTTGACGTAAACATTCAGTACTTC	CASSASRLDVNIQYF
TRBV19	NA	NA	TRBJ2-5	14	TGTGCCAGTAGTATTTCCGGGTCTGCAGAGACCCAGTACTTC	CASSISGSAETQYF
TRBV7-9	NA	TRBD2	TRBJ2-5	15	TGTGCCAGCACGTCTAGCGGGGGGGCCGATGAGACCCAGTACTTC	CASTSSGGADETQYF
TRBV5-1	once	NA	TRBJ2-7	14	TGCGCCAGCAGCTCCCCGGGACAACCACGCGAGCAGTACTTC	CASSSPGQPREQYF
TRBV6-1	NA	NA	TRBJ1-4	15	TGTGCCAGCAGTGAAGTGAGAGCAACTAATGAAAAACTGTTTTTT	CASSEVRATNEKLFF
TRBV4-3	NA	NA	TRBJ2-1	14	TGCGCCAGCAGCCATCAGACAGACTACAATGAGCAGTTCTTC	CASSHQTDYNEQFF
TRBV4-3	NA	TRBD2	TRBJ2-3	16	TGCGCCAGCAGCCAGGAGACTAGCGGGAGCACAGATACGCAGTATTTT	CASSQETSGSTDTQYF
TRBV4-3	few	NA	TRBJ1-3	17	TGCGCCAGCAGCCAAGAAAAACAGGGAGAGTATGGAAACACCATATATTTT	CASSQEKQGEYGNTIYF
TRBV12-3/TRBV12-4	NA	TRBD1	TRBJ2-1	12	TGTGCCAGCAGCACAGGGGGCTTAGAGCAGTTCTTC	CASSTGGLEQFF
TRBV18	NA	NA	TRBJ2-3	16	TGTGCCAGCTCCCTTACTAAGATAGCAGCCACAGATACGCAGTATTTT	CASSLTKIAATDTQYF
TRBV5-1	NA	NA	TRBJ1-6	17	TGCGCCAGCAGGGTTGACCCGTCCGCGACTGGAGGGTCACCCCTCCACTTT	CASRVDPSATGGSPLHF
TRBV14	NA	TRBD1	TRBJ1-4	16	TGTGCCAGCAGCCTCGGACAGGGCAGTACTAATGAAAAACTGTTTTTT	CASSLGQGSTNEKLFF
TRBV5-1	NA	NA	TRBJ1-2	15	TGCGCCAGCAGCTTGTCTGGGGGCGACAACTATGGCTACACCTTC	CASSLSGGDNYGYTF
TRBV12-3/TRBV12-4	once	NA	TRBJ1-2	12	TGTGCCAGCAGGTTACAGGGCTATGGCTACACCTTC	CASRLQGYGYTF
TRBV13	NA	NA	TRBJ1-2	15	TGTGCCAGCAGCTCCGGTATTAGCAGTCTCTATGGCTACACCTTC	CASSSGISSLYGYTF
TRBV7-2	NA	TRBD2	TRBJ2-7	15	TGTGCCAGCAGCTTAGTAAGCGGGGGGACCTACGAGCAGTACTTC	CASSLVSGGTYEQYF
TRBV7-3	once	NA	TRBJ1-2	15	TGTGCCAGCAGCTTATATCAAGGGGACTACTATGGCTACACCTTC	CASSLYQGDYYGYTF
TRBV18	NA	NA	TRBJ2-1	12	TGTGCCAGCTCATCTGCTAGTAATGAGCAGTTCTTC	CASSSASNEQFF
TRBV6-2/TRBV6-3	NA	NA	TRBJ2-5	16	TGTGCCAGCAGTTCTATCAGGGTGGAGATCCAAGAGACCCAGTACTTC	CASSSIRVEIQETQYF
TRBV19	NA	TRBD1	TRBJ1-4	13	TGTGCCAGTAGTGAACCAGGGGGTGAAAAACTGTTTTTT	CASSEPGGEKLFF
TRBV5-1	once	TRBD1	TRBJ2-7	14	TGCGCCAGCAGCTGGGGACAGGGGACCTACGAGCAGTACTTC	CASSWGQGTYEQYF
TRBV11-2	once	NA	TRBJ2-5	12	TGTGCCAGCAGCTTAGCACAAGAGACCCAGTACTTC	CASSLAQETQYF
TRBV19	few	TRBD1	TRBJ1-2	15	TGTGCCAGTAGAGCTACAGGGGGGACGAATTATGGCTACACCTTC	CASRATGGTNYGYTF
TRBV7-9	NA	NA	TRBJ1-6	17	TGTGCCAGCAGCGGGGGGGGGTCCGACCCCGTTCGTTCACCCCTCCACTTT	CASSGGGSDPVRSPLHF
TRBV5-1	NA	TRBD1	TRBJ2-3	16	TGCGCCAGCAGCTTGGCTCGAGACAGGGCGGCAGATACGCAGTATTTT	CASSLARDRAADTQYF
TRBV4-3	NA	NA	TRBJ1-1	15	TGCGCCAGCAGCCAGCAGGGGCGCGGTTACACTGAAGCTTTCTTT	CASSQQGRGYTEAFF
TRBV7-2	many	NA	TRBJ2-1	17	TGTGCCAGCAGCTTAGCCCCCGGGGGTTACTCCTACAATGAGCAGTTCTTC	CASSLAPGGYSYNEQFF
TRBV7-2	NA	TRBD1	TRBJ2-3	16	TGTGCCAGCAGCTTAGCCGGGACAGAAAGAGCAGATACGCAGTATTTT	CASSLAGTERADTQYF
TRBV7-3	NA	NA	TRBJ1-2	13	TGTGCCAGCAGCCCCCAGCAGGGCGAAGGCTACACCTTC	CASSPQQGEGYTF
TRBV24-1	NA	NA	TRBJ2-5	14	TGTGCCACCAGTGATTTCGCGGGGCAAGAGACCCAGTACTTC	CATSDFAGQETQYF
TRBV18	NA	NA	TRBJ2-5	14	TGTGCCAGCTCCCCAACAGCCAACCAAGAGACCCAGTACTTC	CASSPTANQETQYF
TRBV25-1	NA	TRBD1	TRBJ2-7	13	TGTGCCAGCAGACCTCGGGACAGCTACGAGCAGTACTTC	CASRPRDSYEQYF
TRBV9	NA	NA	TRBJ1-6	15	TGTGCCAGCAGCGTAGATGACAGCTATAATTCACCCCTCCACTTT	CASSVDDSYNSPLHF
TRBV10-3	NA	NA	TRBJ2-7	13	TGTGCCATCAGTGGGGGAGGTTCCTACGAGCAGTACTTC	CAISGGGSYEQYF